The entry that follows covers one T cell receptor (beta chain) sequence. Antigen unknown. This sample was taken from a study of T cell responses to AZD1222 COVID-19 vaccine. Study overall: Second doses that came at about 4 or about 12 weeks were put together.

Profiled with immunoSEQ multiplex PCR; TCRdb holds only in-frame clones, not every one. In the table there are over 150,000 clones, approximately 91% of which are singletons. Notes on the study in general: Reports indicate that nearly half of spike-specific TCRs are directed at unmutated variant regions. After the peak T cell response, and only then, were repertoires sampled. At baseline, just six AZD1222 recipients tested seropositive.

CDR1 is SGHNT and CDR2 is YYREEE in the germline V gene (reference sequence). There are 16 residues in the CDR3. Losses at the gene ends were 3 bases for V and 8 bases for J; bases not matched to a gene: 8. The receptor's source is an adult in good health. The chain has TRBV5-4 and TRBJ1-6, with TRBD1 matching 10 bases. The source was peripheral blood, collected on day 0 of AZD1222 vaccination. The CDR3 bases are TGTGCCAGCAGCTCCCCGACAGGGGGCAGGGATTCACCCCTCCACTTT. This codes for CASSSPTGGRDSPLHF.